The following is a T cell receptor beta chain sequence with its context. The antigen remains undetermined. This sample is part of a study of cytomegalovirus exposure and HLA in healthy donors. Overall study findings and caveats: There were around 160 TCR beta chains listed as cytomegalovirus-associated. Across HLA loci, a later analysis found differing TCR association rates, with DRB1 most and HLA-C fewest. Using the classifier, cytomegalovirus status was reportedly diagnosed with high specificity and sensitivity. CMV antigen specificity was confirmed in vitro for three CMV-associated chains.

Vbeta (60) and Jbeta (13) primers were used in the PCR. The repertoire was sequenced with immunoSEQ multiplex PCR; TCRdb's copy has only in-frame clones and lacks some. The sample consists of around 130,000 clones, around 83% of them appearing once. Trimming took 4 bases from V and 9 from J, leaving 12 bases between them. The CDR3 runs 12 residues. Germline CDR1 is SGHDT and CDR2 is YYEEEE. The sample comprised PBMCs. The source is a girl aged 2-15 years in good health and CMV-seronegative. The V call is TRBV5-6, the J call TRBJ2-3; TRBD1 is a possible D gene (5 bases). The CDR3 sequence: CASSLERTTQYF. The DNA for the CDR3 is TGTGCCAGCAGCCTGGAACGGACAACGCAGTATTTT.